The 14 T cell receptor beta chains below were found in one sample sequenced in a study of blood T cell repertoires in COVID-19. TCRdb's copy holds only in-frame clones and misses some; the assay was immunoSEQ multiplex PCR. The profile covers 150,000 to 160,000 clones, with about 79% appearing a single time and approximately 9.4% taken by the ten largest. Input material: peripheral blood. These receptors were taken from a woman in her 50s with acute or convalescent COVID-19.

This clone was seen a single time. The V gene is TRBV9, the J gene TRBJ2-2; TRBD2 aligns across 11 bases. V lost 0 bases and J lost 7; bases outside the gene matches: 8. This CDR3 contains 17 residues. The V gene's germline CDR1 is SGDLS and CDR2 YYNGEE. CDR3: CASSVATASGGNGELFF. The CDR3 nucleotides read TGTGCCAGCAGCGTAGCTACGGCTAGCGGGGGGAACGGGGAGCTGTTTTTT.

The table lists this clone with a count of one. This chain links TRBV6-6 with TRBJ2-5; 7 bases line up with TRBD1. Trimming took 6 bases from V and 4 from J; bases not matched to a gene: 8. CDR3 size: 14 residues. The germline CDR1 and CDR2 sequences are MNHNY and SVGAGI (reference sequence). The CDR3 protein is CASRARQGGETQYF. CDR3 in DNA: TGTGCCAGCAGGGCGAGACAGGGCGGAGAGACCCAGTACTTC.

This clone was found once. V gene TRBV6-5 combines with J gene TRBJ1-4, with 8 bases aligning to TRBD1. V was clipped by 2 bases and J by 8 bases; unmatched bases: 7. The length of the CDR3 is 15 residues. Germline CDR1 reads MNHEY; CDR2 reads SVGAGI. The CDR3 spells CASSYRPGQVEKLFF. The CDR3 DNA is TGTGCCAGCAGTTACCGTCCGGGACAGGTGGAAAAACTGTTTTTT.

The genes are TRBV3-1 (or the pseudogene TRBV3-2) and TRBJ1-3; 7 bases line up with TRBD1. CDR1 is LGHDT and CDR2 is YNNKEL in the germline V gene (reference sequence). The CDR3 is 18 amino acids. V was clipped by 2 bases and J by 0 bases; unmatched bases: 10. The DNA for the CDR3 is TGTGCCAGCAGCCAAAAACAGGGGTCCCCTATCTCTGGAAACACCATATATTTT. Protein product: CASSQKQGSPISGNTIYF.

The chain couples TRBV6-1 to TRBJ2-1, with D tentatively TRBD2 (5 bases). CDR3 length: 15 residues. The ends were cut back, 1 base at V and 8 bases at J, with 15 bases in the middle. Germline values: CDR1 MNHNS, CDR2 SASEGT. CDR3 residues: CASSEGARGWDEQFF. The CDR3 DNA reads TGTGCCAGCAGTGAAGGGGCCCGGGGTTGGGATGAGCAGTTCTTC.

The chain has TRBV5-8 and TRBJ1-2; 7 nucleotides agree with TRBD1. V dropped 4 bases and J dropped 4; count of bases not matched to a gene: 16. Germline V lookup: CDR1 SGHTS, CDR2 YDEGEE. The CDR3 length is 17 residues. The CDR3 DNA follows: TGTGCCAGCAGCCCCCGCGACGGTGTAGGGGGCATCTATGGCTACACCTTC. It is translated as CASSPRDGVGGIYGYTF. Full variable domain (outside the CDR3, taken from reference TRBV5-8 and TRBJ1-2): EAGVTQSPTHLIKTRGQQATLRCSPISGHTSVYWYQQALGLGLQFLLWYDEGEERNRGNFPPRFSGRQFPNYSSELNVNALELEDSALYLCASSPRDGVGGIYGYTFGSGTRLTVV.

The chain joins TRBV5-4 to TRBJ2-5, with 12 bases fitting TRBD2. V lost 4 bases to trimming and J lost 4 bases; unmatched junction nucleotides: 5. The CDR3 contains 15 residues. Germline V gives CDR1 SGHNT, CDR2 YYREEE (reference sequence). CDR3 in amino acids: CASSQTSGSRETQYF. CDR3 coding DNA: TGTGCCAGCAGCCAGACTAGCGGGAGCCGAGAGACCCAGTACTTC.

The rearrangement joins TRBV12-3 or TRBV12-4 to TRBJ2-7, with D perhaps TRBD1 (5 bases). The germline V and J ends were trimmed by 5 bases and 5 bases, with 10 bases remaining between them. The CDR3 sequence is 12 residues long. The CDR3 region is CASSIQGNEQYF. Here the CDR3 DNA reads TGTGCCAGCAGTATCCAGGGCAACGAGCAGTACTTC.

The table lists this clone with a few counts. This chain connects TRBV5-1 to TRBJ2-1; 12 bases map to TRBD2. V shed 4 bases, J shed 4 bases, and the junction held 6 bases outside the gene matches. Germline CDR1 is SGHRS and CDR2 is YFSETQ. This CDR3 has 16 amino acids. The CDR3 nucleotides are TGCGCCAGCAGCCACCTAGCGGGAGGGAGTTACAATGAGCAGTTCTTC. It translates to CASSHLAGGSYNEQFF.

The rearrangement uses TRBV2 and TRBJ2-3; D call uncertain. The CDR3 extends over 13 amino acids. The ends were cut back, 9 bases at V and 0 bases at J, with 10 bases in the middle. Per germline, CDR1 SNHLY and CDR2 FYNNEI. CDR3 DNA: TGTGCCAGAGCCCCTAGTAGCACAGATACGCAGTATTTT. It specifies CARAPSSTDTQYF.

The chain has TRBV18 and TRBJ2-7; 7 positions match TRBD2. This CDR3 comprises 13 residues. CDR1 and CDR2 from the germline V gene are KGHSH and LQKENI. Trimming at V came to 2 bases and at J to 3 bases, leaving 1 base not matched to a gene. The CDR3 reads CASSPTGGYEQYF. The DNA of the CDR3 is TGTGCCAGCTCACCAACGGGGGGCTACGAGCAGTACTTC.

The chain couples TRBV6-6 to TRBJ2-7; TRBD2 matches at 9 bases. Trimming took 7 bases from V and 3 from J; bases not matched to a gene: 7. This CDR3 has 14 residues. Germline V gene sequence: CDR1 MNHNY, CDR2 SVGAGI (reference sequence). The CDR3 here is CASNYGLAYYEQYF. The CDR3 DNA reads as TGTGCCAGCAACTACGGACTAGCGTACTACGAGCAGTACTTC.

The gene calls are TRBV12-5 and TRBJ2-1; 9 bases match TRBD2. With 4 bases clipped from V and 14 bases from J, the junction kept 3 bases outside the gene matches. The germline V gene has CDR1 LGHNT and CDR2 FRNRAP. This CDR3 has 11 residues. The CDR3 DNA sequence: TGTGCTAGTGGTTCCCTAGCGGGGAAGTTCTTC. Its protein product is CASGSLAGKFF.

A single count supports this clone. This chain connects TRBV2 to TRBJ1-5; a possible D gene is TRBD1 (5 bases). This CDR3 has 17 amino acids. CDR1 is SNHLY and CDR2 is FYNNEI in the germline V gene. V was shortened by 5 bases and J by 1 base, with 18 bases between the two germline ends. CDR3 protein: CASSLRGSSISNQPQHF. CDR3 nucleotide sequence: TGTGCCAGCAGTCTAAGGGGCAGCTCAATCAGCAATCAGCCCCAGCATTTT.